This T cell receptor gamma chain emerged from a study of intestinal T cells in coeliac disease (TCRdb year 2020). General notes on the study: Coeliac patients were found to be much younger than controls, with mean ages of about 15 versus 50 years recorded in the TRG cohort. The TCR-delta (TRD) cohort included duodenal biopsies from about 11 coeliac disease patients and about 11 non-coeliac controls. Duodenal biopsies from a few dozen coeliac disease patients and around 21 non-coeliac controls made up a second, larger TCR-gamma (TRG) cohort.

The germline V and J ends show losses of 8 bases and 9 bases respectively, and no gene match explains 12 bases of the junction. The germline V gene encodes CDR1 VENAVY and CDR2 YDSYNSRV. From its cysteine to its phenylalanine, the CDR3 spans 13 amino acids. Solely the CDR3 DNA is kept, with 39 bases framed from the first base. General study outcomes and caveats: Clustering based on TRG put most of the 54 biopsies (approximately 94%) in the right class, and the reported leave-one-out accuracy was roughly 87%. In training, clustering based on TRD kmers put every one of the 22 biopsies in the right class, and the leave-one-out accuracy was reported as 91%. A significant age difference was observed between coeliac and control groups, although significant classification was not yielded by an age-split analysis. FFPE-derived DNA was found to be relatively degraded, and loss of a proportion of TCR sequences in each sample was likely caused by this degradation. It was not possible to tell repeated CDR3 amino acid sequences apart from PCR duplicates.

Worth noting for this clone: The specificity of this receptor is unknown. Base-call qualities are not available, and no considerably larger clone is one nucleotide away.

The library relied on multiplex PCR. Sequenced using an Ion Torrent PGM. The LymphoTrack kit, which has primers carrying Illumina adapters, was used to amplify TRG repertoires from roughly 220 ng of biopsy DNA. After purification with AMPure XP beads and quantification on a 2100 Bioanalyzer, the TRG amplicons were pooled in equimolar amounts. An Ion PGM instrument was used to sequence the TRG libraries. Per the source publication's procedure: Using FastX, any read was removed if more than 10% of its nucleotides had quality scores below the third quartile calculated per patient. IMGT/HighV-QUEST was used to align reads in order to assign V, D and J genes, locate CDR3 regions and judge functionality. Sequences were converted to amino acids, and every sequence predicted to be non-functional was removed. The CDR3s were broken into kmers both with and without positional annotation, PCA was run on the kmer frequencies, and the samples were clustered using every one of the 1023 combinations of PCs 1-10. Leave-one-out cross-validation was used to validate the classification, with parameters re-optimised on the remaining samples in each round. Shannon diversity was calculated with the vegan R package from repeated random subsamples, each the size of the lowest read count. Clones were re-identified by TCRdb from the public reads with CATT, and rows with the same DNA were merged. The V and J calls were determined by TCRdb, not by the authors. For this sample the table gives 700 or so gamma-chain clones, of which around 49% were detected only once. Over 15% of the sample belongs to the ten largest clones.

For each case, genomic DNA was isolated from ten 5-um FFPE scrolls with the QIAamp DNA FFPE tissue kit. Classification of coeliac disease based on the TCR repertoire was tested using fully anonymised formalin-fixed paraffin-embedded duodenal biopsies that were surplus to diagnostic needs. Sequencing was performed on a duodenal biopsy. This sequence uses TRGV8 and TRGJP1. This TCR came from a human donor with celiac disease. The CDR3 protein is CATLGPSCWFKIF. In nucleotide form, the sequence is TGTGCCACCTTGGGTCCCTCTTGTTGGTTCAAGATATTT.